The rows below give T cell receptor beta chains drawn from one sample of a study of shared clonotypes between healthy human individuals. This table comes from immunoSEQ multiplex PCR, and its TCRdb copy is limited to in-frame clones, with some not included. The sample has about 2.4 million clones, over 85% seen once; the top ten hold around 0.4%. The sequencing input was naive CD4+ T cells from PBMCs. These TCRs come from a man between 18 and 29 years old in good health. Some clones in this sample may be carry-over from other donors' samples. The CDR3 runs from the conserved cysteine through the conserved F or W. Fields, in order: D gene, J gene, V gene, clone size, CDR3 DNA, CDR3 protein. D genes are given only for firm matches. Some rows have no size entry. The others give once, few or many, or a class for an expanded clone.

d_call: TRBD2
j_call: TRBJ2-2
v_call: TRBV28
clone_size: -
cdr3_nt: TGTGCCAGCAGTTTCTGGACTAGCGGGAGGGCCAACACCGGGGAGCTGTTTTTT
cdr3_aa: CASSFWTSGRANTGELFF

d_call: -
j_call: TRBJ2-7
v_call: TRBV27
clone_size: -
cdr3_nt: TGTGCCAGCAGACAAGGACGGGCAAACGAGCAGTACTTC
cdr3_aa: CASRQGRANEQYF

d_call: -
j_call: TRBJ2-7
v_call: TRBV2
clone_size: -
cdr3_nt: TGTGCCAGCAGCCGAGACTACGAGCAGTACTTC
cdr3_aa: CASSRDYEQYF

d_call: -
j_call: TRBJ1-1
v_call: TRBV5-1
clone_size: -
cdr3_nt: TGCGCCAGCAGCCCCAGGGTGGGGAACACTGAAGCTTTCTTT
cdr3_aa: CASSPRVGNTEAFF

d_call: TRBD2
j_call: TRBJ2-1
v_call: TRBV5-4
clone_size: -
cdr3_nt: TGTGCCAGCAGCTTCGTTAGCGGGACAATTTCACATGAGCAGTTCTTC
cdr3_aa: CASSFVSGTISHEQFF

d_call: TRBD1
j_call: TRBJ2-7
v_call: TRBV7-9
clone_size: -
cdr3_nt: TGTGCGGCACGGGGGGACAGGGGCGACTACGAGCAGTACTTC
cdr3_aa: CAARGDRGDYEQYF

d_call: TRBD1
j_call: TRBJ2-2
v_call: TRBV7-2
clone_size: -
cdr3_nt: TGTGCCAGCAGCTTAGCGCTAGGACAGGGGGCCGCCGGGGAGCTGTTTTTT
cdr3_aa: CASSLALGQGAAGELFF

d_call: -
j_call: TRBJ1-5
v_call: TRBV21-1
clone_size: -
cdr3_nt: TGTGCCAGGAACCAGCATCGGCATAGCAATCAGCCCCAGCATTTT
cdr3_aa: CARNQHRHSNQPQHF

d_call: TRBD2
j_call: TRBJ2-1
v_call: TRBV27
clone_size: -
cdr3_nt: TGTGCCAGCAGTTTACGCTGGCCGTTGATTCGGGGGAGCGGGGGTCCCAATGAGCAGTTCTTC
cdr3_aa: CASSLRWPLIRGSGGPNEQFF

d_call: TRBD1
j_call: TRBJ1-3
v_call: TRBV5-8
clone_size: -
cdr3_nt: TGTGCCAGCAGCCTACAGGGGGCTGGAAACACCATATATTTT
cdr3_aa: CASSLQGAGNTIYF

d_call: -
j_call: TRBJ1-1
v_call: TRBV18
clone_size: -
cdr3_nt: TGTGCCAGCTCACCACCGTTGGGCATGACGGGAACTGAAGCTTTCTTT
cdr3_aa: CASSPPLGMTGTEAFF

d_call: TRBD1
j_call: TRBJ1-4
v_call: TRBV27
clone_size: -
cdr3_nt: TGTGCCAGCAGTTCCAGTCGGACAGGGGTCACACTGGAAAAACTGTTTTTT
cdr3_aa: CASSSSRTGVTLEKLFF

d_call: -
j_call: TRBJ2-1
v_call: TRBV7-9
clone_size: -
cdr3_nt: TGTGCCAGCAGCCCGAGCCCCAGGGGTGGAAGCTCCTACAATGAGCAGTTCTTC
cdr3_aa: CASSPSPRGGSSYNEQFF

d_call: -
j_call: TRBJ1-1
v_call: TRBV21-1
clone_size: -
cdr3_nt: TGTGCCAGCAGCACTCTCGGGACGCAGGGACGATGGACCTGTCGAGCTTTCTTT
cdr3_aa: CASSTLGTQGRWTCRAFF

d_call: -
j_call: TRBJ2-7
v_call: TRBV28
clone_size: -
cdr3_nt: TGTGCCAGCGGGTCTTTTCGGGAGTTGATCTACGAGCAGTACTTC
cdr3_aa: CASGSFRELIYEQYF

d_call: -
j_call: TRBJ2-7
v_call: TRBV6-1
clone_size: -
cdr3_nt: TGTGCCGCAGAACAATTAGGGGTTTTTATCGACGAGCAGTACTTC
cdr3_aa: CAAEQLGVFIDEQYF

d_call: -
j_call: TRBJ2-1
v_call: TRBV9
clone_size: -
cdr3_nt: TGTGCCAGCAGCGTAGATCGTAGGGAAGGGGGTGAGCAGTTCTTC
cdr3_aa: CASSVDRREGGEQFF

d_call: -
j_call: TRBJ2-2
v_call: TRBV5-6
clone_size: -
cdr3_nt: TGTGCCAGCAGTCTCCCTCCAGCCGGGGAGCTGTTTTTT
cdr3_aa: CASSLPPAGELFF

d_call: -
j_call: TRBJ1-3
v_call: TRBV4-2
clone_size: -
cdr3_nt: TGTGCCAGCAGCCAAGCCTTAGGACAGGGAAACACCATATATTTT
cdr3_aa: CASSQALGQGNTIYF

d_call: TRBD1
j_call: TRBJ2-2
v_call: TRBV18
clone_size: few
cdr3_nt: TGTGCCAGCTCACCCGACAGGGCGAACACCGGGGAGCTGTTTTTT
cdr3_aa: CASSPDRANTGELFF

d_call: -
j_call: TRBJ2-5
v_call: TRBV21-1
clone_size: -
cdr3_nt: TGTGCCAGCCCACAGGGGGTTGGCCAAGAGACCCAGTACTTC
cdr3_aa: CASPQGVGQETQYF

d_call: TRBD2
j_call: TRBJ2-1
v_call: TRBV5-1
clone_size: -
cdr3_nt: TGCGCCAGCAGCTCGACTAGCGGGAGTCCTTTAGCCTACAATGAGCAGTTCTTC
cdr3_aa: CASSSTSGSPLAYNEQFF

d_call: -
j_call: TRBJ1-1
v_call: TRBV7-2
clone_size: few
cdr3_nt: TGTGCCAGCAGCTCCCTCGAGGCGGCAGAAGCTTTCTTT
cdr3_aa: CASSSLEAAEAFF

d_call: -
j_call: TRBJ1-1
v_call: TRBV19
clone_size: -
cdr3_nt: TGTGCCAGTGGCTCTTTGGGGGCTGAAGCTTTCTTT
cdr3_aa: CASGSLGAEAFF

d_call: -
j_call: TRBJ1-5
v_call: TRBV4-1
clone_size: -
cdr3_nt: TGCGCCAGCAGCCAAGAGGAGAGTCAGCCCCAGCATTTT
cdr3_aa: CASSQEESQPQHF

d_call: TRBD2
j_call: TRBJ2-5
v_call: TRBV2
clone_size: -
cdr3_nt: TGTGCCAGCAGAACTAGCGGACAAGAGACCCAGTACTTC
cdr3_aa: CASRTSGQETQYF